These 25 T cell receptor beta chains came from one sample sequenced in a study of siplizumab effects on memory and regulatory T cells. Produced via immunoSEQ multiplex PCR; TCRdb's table is partial and in-frame only. The sample has 70,000 to 90,000 clones, 75% to 90% seen once. The sequencing input was CD4+ T cells sorted from blood. The receptors stem from a human donor in good health.

This clone was counted once. CDR3 loop: CASSMNTGELFF. The DNA of the CDR3 is TGTGCCAGCAGCATGAACACCGGGGAGCTGTTTTTT. The chain is built from TRBV7-6 and TRBJ2-2; D uncertain. The V and J ends lost 5 bases and 1 base respectively, with 2 bases between them. This CDR3 is 12 amino acids long. Germline V gives CDR1 SGHVS, CDR2 FNYEAQ.

CDR3: CASSLVRGNYGYTF. As DNA, the CDR3 is TGTGCCAGCAGCTTAGTTCGGGGGAACTATGGCTACACCTTC. The chain combines TRBV7-2 with TRBJ1-2; D is possibly TRBD1 (5 bases). The CDR3 contains 14 residues. Germline V gene data show CDR1 as SGHTA and CDR2 as FQGNSA. V lost 1 base and J 2 bases, leaving 8 bases between the germline ends. The entire variable domain, with the rest obtained from reference TRBV7-2 and TRBJ1-2, is as follows: GAGVSQSPSNKVTEKGKDVELRCDPISGHTALYWYRQSLGQGLEFLIYFQGNSAPDKSGLPSDRFSAERTGGSVSTLTIQRTQQEDSAVYLCASSLVRGNYGYTFGSGTRLTVV.

This chain joins TRBV6-1 and TRBJ2-1, with D hard to call. Trimming took off 2 bases at V and 13 bases at J, with 9 bases between the two ends. Germline V CDR1 and CDR2: MNHNS, SASEGT. The CDR3 is 11 amino acids. The CDR3 spells CASSESDSQFF. Written as DNA, the CDR3 is TGTGCCAGCAGTGAATCTGACTCCCAGTTCTTC.

This clone was seen a single time. V and J are TRBV18 and TRBJ1-2; perhaps TRBD1 as D (6 bases). The CDR3 length is 13 residues. Looked up from germline, CDR1 is KGHSH and CDR2 is LQKENI. Trimming cost V 1 base and J 8 bases, with 11 bases left between them. Written as DNA, the CDR3 is TGTGCCAGCTCACCACGGGGGCAACAGGGCTACACCTTC. It is translated as CASSPRGQQGYTF.

There are a few counts of this clone. J is TRBJ2-7 and V is TRBV10-3; TRBD1 is a possible D gene (5 bases). CDR3 size: 11 residues. Germline V gene lookup returns CDR1 ENHRY and CDR2 SYGVKD. Trimming left V 8 bases short and J 4 bases short, with 9 bases between. The CDR3 protein is CAIGGAYEQYF. Here the CDR3 DNA reads TGTGCCATCGGTGGGGCTTACGAGCAGTACTTC.

The chain joins TRBV2 to TRBJ2-2; 7 nucleotides align to TRBD2. Per germline, CDR1 SNHLY and CDR2 FYNNEI. With V trimmed by 7 bases and J by 4 bases, 9 bases remained unmatched. The CDR3 length is 15 residues. CDR3 sequence reads: CASKGGRAPTGELFF. CDR3 coding DNA: TGTGCCAGCAAGGGAGGGAGGGCCCCCACCGGGGAGCTGTTTTTT.

This sequence joins TRBV2 and TRBJ2-1, with TRBD1 identical over 7 bases. Per germline, CDR1 SNHLY and CDR2 FYNNEI. With V trimmed by 4 bases and J by 11 bases, 8 bases remained unmatched. CDR3 length: 13 residues. Here the CDR3 DNA reads TGTGCCAGCAGTGTTGATGGGGACAGAAAGCAGTTCTTC. As protein: CASSVDGDRKQFF.

A few counts support this clone. The rearrangement links TRBV5-1 to TRBJ1-5, with D perhaps matching TRBD1 (5 bases). Trimming pared 5 bases from V and 3 bases from J, leaving 9 bases between. Germline assignment: CDR1 SGHRS and CDR2 YFSETQ. CDR3 length: 13 amino acids. The CDR3 here is CASRLTVNQPQHF. The CDR3 DNA sequence: TGCGCCAGCAGGTTGACAGTCAATCAGCCCCAGCATTTT.

J is TRBJ2-5 and V is TRBV29-1, with 8 bases matching TRBD2. The CDR3 spans 13 residues. Germline loops: CDR1 SQVTM, CDR2 ANQGSEA. V gave up 7 bases and J gave up 4 bases; unmatched junction bases: 8. CDR3 sequence reads: CSAETSAPETQYF. DNA of the CDR3: TGCAGCGCCGAGACTAGCGCCCCAGAGACCCAGTACTTC.

This CDR3 reads CASSLGSGGQETQYF. As DNA, the CDR3 is TGCGCCAGCAGCTTGGGTAGCGGGGGCCAAGAGACCCAGTACTTC. The chain uses TRBV5-1 and TRBJ2-5; TRBD2 agrees at 9 bases. The CDR3 spans 15 residues. Germline V CDR1 and CDR2: SGHRS, YFSETQ. V dropped 0 bases and J dropped 1; count of bases not matched to a gene: 1.

CDR3 loop: CASSQDRGESYEQYF. The CDR3 nucleotides are TGCGCCAGCAGCCAAGATAGGGGGGAGAGCTACGAGCAGTACTTC. This chain joins TRBV4-3 and TRBJ2-7, with D tentatively TRBD1 or TRBD2 (6 bases each). The CDR3 has 15 amino acids. Germline V gene data show CDR1 as LGHNA and CDR2 as YSLEER. V was clipped by 0 bases and J by 3 bases, with 12 bases between them.

This sequence joins TRBV6-6 and TRBJ1-1, with D maybe TRBD1 (5 bases). Per the germline V gene, CDR1 is MNHNY and CDR2 is SVGAGI (reference sequence). The CDR3 has 12 amino acids. Trimming took 6 bases from V and 4 from J, leaving 9 bases between them. The CDR3: CASSRDRTEAFF. CDR3 DNA sequence: TGTGCCAGCAGCCGGGACCGCACTGAAGCTTTCTTT.

The V gene is TRBV6-5, the J gene TRBJ2-7, with 11 bases that match TRBD2. The CDR3 loop spans 16 amino acids. J was trimmed by 7 bases and V by 0 bases; bases with no gene match: 8. CDR1 is MNHEY and CDR2 is SVGAGI in the germline V gene. The CDR3 DNA is TGTGCCAGCAGTTACTCGGGTGTAGCGGGAGGGAGGGAGCAGTACTTC. Its translation: CASSYSGVAGGREQYF.

V is TRBV11-3 and J is TRBJ2-5, with 8 nucleotides matching TRBD1. This CDR3 is built from 16 residues. The J segment lost 4 bases and the V segment lost 1 base, leaving 8 bases of the junction unmatched. Germline lookup yields CDR1 SGHNT and CDR2 YENEEA. The CDR3 nucleotides are TGTGCCAGCAGCTTAGCCCAGGGGGCTTTTCTAGAGACCCAGTACTTC. Encoded protein: CASSLAQGAFLETQYF.

This clone came up a few times. This chain joins TRBV6-6 and TRBJ2-3; the D gene is possibly TRBD2 (5 bases). Trimming shortened V by 5 bases and J by 2 bases, and 11 bases separated the two germline ends. The CDR3 is 14 residues long. The V gene's germline CDR1 is MNHNY and CDR2 SVGAGI (reference sequence). The CDR3 bases are TGTGCCAGCAGTCCGAGCGGATCCACAGATACGCAGTATTTT. It encodes CASSPSGSTDTQYF.

The rearrangement links TRBV7-2 to TRBJ1-4; no clear D gene. V was cut by 5 bases and J by 4 bases, with 20 bases left in between. The CDR3 is made up of 17 amino acids. Germline lookup yields CDR1 SGHTA and CDR2 FQGNSA. CDR3 region: CASSLLDMLAVNEKLFF. In DNA, the CDR3 is TGTGCCAGCAGCCTACTCGACATGCTAGCTGTTAATGAAAAACTGTTTTTT.

The chain uses TRBV7-3 and TRBJ2-3; maybe TRBD2 (5 bases). The CDR3 consists of 11 residues. CDR1 is SGHTA, CDR2 FQGTGA, per germline. Trimming took off 5 bases at V and 7 bases at J, with 7 bases between the two ends. CDR3 nucleotides: TGTGCCAGCAGCACCGGGAATACGCAGTATTTT. Translated, it gives CASSTGNTQYF.

This clone was seen a handful of times. V usage is TRBV10-3 and J usage is TRBJ1-1; no firm D call. CDR3 length: 13 residues. V dropped 10 bases and J dropped 1 base, with 13 bases sitting between them. The germline CDR1 and CDR2 sequences are ENHRY and SYGVKD. This chain's CDR3 is CATERQTNTEAFF. CDR3 DNA sequence: TGTGCCACCGAAAGGCAGACGAACACTGAAGCTTTCTTT.

The chain employs TRBV19 and TRBJ2-7, with no clear D. V shed 3 bases and J shed 4 bases, with 19 bases lying between them. CDR3 length equals 16 residues. In germline, CDR1 is LNHDA, CDR2 SQIVND (reference sequence). CDR3 sequence reads: CASSILGGPGAYEQYF. CDR3 coding DNA: TGTGCCAGTAGTATCCTTGGCGGCCCCGGCGCTTACGAGCAGTACTTC.

The gene calls are TRBV6-5 and TRBJ2-3; a possible D gene is TRBD2 (6 bases). V was pared by 5 bases and J by 1 base, with 7 bases between. The CDR3 is 13 amino acids. Germline V lookup: CDR1 MNHEY, CDR2 SVGAGI. CDR3 bases: TGTGCCAGCAGTCGACTAGGCACAGATACGCAGTATTTT. Translated: CASSRLGTDTQYF.

As regards this clone: A junction boundary mismatches the germline segment, possibly from a read error. This sequence joins TRBV6-6 and TRBJ1-1; 7 nucleotides match TRBD1. The CDR3 runs 13 residues. Germline CDR1 reads MNHNY; CDR2 reads SVGAGI (reference sequence). DNA of the CDR3: TGTGCCAGCAGCGAGACAGGGAACGCTGAAGCTTTCTTT. Its translation is CASSETGNAEAFF.

V is TRBV5-4 and J is TRBJ1-1, with 7 bases that match TRBD1. There are 13 residues in the CDR3. Germline values: CDR1 SGHNT, CDR2 YYREEE (reference sequence). Trimming cost V 5 bases and J 5 bases; bases outside gene matches: 6. CDR3 in amino acids: CASRPQGRTEAFF. Written as DNA, the CDR3 is TGTGCCAGCAGACCACAGGGGAGGACTGAAGCTTTCTTT.

This rearrangement joins TRBV7-8 to TRBJ2-3; D is ambiguous. Germline V gene sequence: CDR1 SGHVS, CDR2 FQNEAQ. CDR3 length: 12 residues. The ends were cut back, 4 bases at V and 2 bases at J, with 4 bases in the middle. CDR3 protein: CASSYNTDTQYF. DNA for the CDR3: TGTGCCAGCAGCTATAACACAGATACGCAGTATTTT.

The count of this clone is one. The chain couples TRBV2 to TRBJ2-2; TRBD2 matches 8 bases. V gave up 8 bases and J gave up 4 bases; unmatched junction bases: 3. Germline V lookup: CDR1 SNHLY, CDR2 FYNNEI. The CDR3 has 13 residues. In DNA form, the CDR3 reads TGTGCCAGCGGGGGACTAGGCACCGGGGAGCTGTTTTTT. Amino acid sequence: CASGGLGTGELFF.

The rearrangement links TRBV7-9 to TRBJ2-2; 9 bases match TRBD1. The CDR3 is 15 residues long. The junction had 9 bases not matched to a gene; V was cut back by 5 bases and J by 8 bases. The germline V gene encodes CDR1 SEHNR and CDR2 FQNEAQ (reference sequence). The CDR3 reads CASSPTGQGSGELFF. The CDR3 region has the DNA TGTGCCAGCAGCCCTACGGGACAGGGAAGTGGGGAGCTGTTTTTT.